The source of this T cell receptor beta chain is a study of naive and memory T cell subsets. This clonotype was seen ten or more times. An equimolar mix of two oligonucleotides served as the beta constant-region primer for TRBC1 and TRBC2. One entry per CDR3 protein results from TCRdb running MiXCR on the UMI-ligation and nested PCR reads. This table holds tens of thousands of distinct CDR3 sequences, around 13% found once. The CDR3 extends over 12 amino acids. V lost 6 bases and J lost 2, with 6 bases in between. Germline V gene sequence: CDR1 MNHEY, CDR2 SVGEGT. The rearrangement links TRBV6-2 or TRBV6-3 to TRBJ2-3, with D unclear. This TCR was recovered from a human donor in good health. What was sequenced was central memory CD4+ T cells from blood. CDR3 nucleotide sequence: TGTGCCAGCAGGGAAGTCACAGATACGCAGTATTTT. Residues: CASREVTDTQYF.